This record covers a single T cell receptor (beta chain). The antigen remains undetermined. The second PCR ran about 6 to 11 cycles with a sample-barcoded 5' primer and J-beta primers. MiXCR, run by TCRdb on the 5' RACE reads, gives a single entry per CDR3 protein. Of about 1.7 million distinct CDR3 sequences in the sample, 25% to 30% were seen once. This sample was included in a study of blood T cells in healthy people across ages. Notes on the study in general: The authors considered diversity estimates from one million T cells to be underestimates.

The CDR3 loop spans 15 amino acids. The germline gives CDR1 DFQATT, CDR2 SNEGSKA (reference sequence). The J segment lost 4 bases and the V segment lost 6 bases, leaving 13 bases of the junction unmatched. V is TRBV20-1 and J is TRBJ1-1; 8 bases agree with TRBD1. The sample was blood. The source of this sequence is a woman aged 30 to 39 in good health. The CDR3, as DNA: TGCAGTGCCCCAAACGGGGGACAGGTCTCCACTGAAGCTTTCTTT. It is translated as CSAPNGGQVSTEAFF.